This TCR beta chain came from a study of cytomegalovirus exposure and HLA in healthy donors (dated by TCRdb to between 2016 and 2019). Study-wide context: An earlier analysis of under 600 of the donors reported approximately 270 Gb of sequence data and 120 million or so unique TCR beta sequences from roughly 180 million T cells. An early release covering about 600 HLA-typed donors comprised 250 to 350 gigabases of sequencing data and approximately 80 million unique TCR sequences. The aim of the study was to test whether cataloging public T cell receptors could identify signatures of past pathogen exposure. In an earlier analysis of a few hundred of the donors, high-throughput TCR beta sequencing was used to judge whether each TCR beta V gene segment behaved as functional or pseudogenic. The study profiled the T cell repertoires of 666 subjects by immunosequencing and related them to cytomegalovirus serostatus. High-throughput TCR immunosequencing, statistical association of individual TCRs with disease status, and machine learning were combined to predict cytomegalovirus infection status. In a later genetic analysis, genome-wide SNP genotypes for about 65% of the 666 donors were used, and that subset was treated as a discovery cohort. Several DR-DQ haplotypes were handled as single units for association and clustering because linkage in the cohort was strong. The number of typed donors differed by locus: about 629-630 for A, B, C, DRB1 and DQB1; 500 to 550 for DQA1; 606 for DPA1; and some 470 for DPB1. Rather than drawing on any new phenotypic data, the later analysis identified candidate immune exposures from TCR beta sequences and the way those sequences occurred across donors. A later analysis re-examined previously published TCR beta repertoires from just over 650 donors and added high-resolution HLA genotyping to investigate patterns of TCR occurrence. Donor age, sex, ethnicity and CMV serostatus were collected together with the repertoire data. In addition to the first cohort of 650 to 800 subjects, a separate validation cohort of some 120 different subjects was used. Among approximately 370 genotyped donors of the cohort, an average of roughly 230,000 unique TCR beta nucleotide sequences was sequenced per donor, of which about 18% were non-productive. All discovery cohort repertoires had been generated on a single sequencing platform. HLA typing covered class I and class II loci at four-digit resolution. Among the approximately 430 genotyped donors, around 81% belonged to the genetic ancestry cluster associated with self-reported Caucasian donors. Summary of the overall study and its limitations: In a later genetic analysis, fewer N-insertions in productive TCRs were reported among donors in an Asian-associated ancestry cluster than the roughly 700-donor mean. A later genetic analysis associated a missense DCLRE1C variant with V-gene and J-gene trimming of TCR beta chains, and an independent cohort replicated the association. In vitro tests confirmed that three of the cytomegalovirus-associated TCR beta chains recognize cytomegalovirus antigens. Correlated functional status among segregating V segments might be attributable to linkage disequilibrium, but an unknown experimental factor could not be ruled out. Across donors, most TCR sequences were observed very rarely, whereas some public TCRs were present in many individuals. Only TCR beta chains were sequenced in this cohort, and the absence of alpha or paired-chain data limited detectable features. The classifier was reported to diagnose cytomegalovirus status with high specificity and sensitivity in both the original and validation cohorts. According to a later analysis, parvovirus B19, influenza, CMV and Epstein-Barr virus appeared linked to several top co-occurrence clusters. Seventeen rarely observed V segments, including chromosome 9 orphons, were excluded from the earlier analysis of approximately 500 of the donors because counts were too low. Strong co-occurrence of HLA alleles, especially DR and DQ, made assigning TCR associations to individual alleles difficult. The sequencing pipeline was judged likely to have produced a cluster of highly shared sequence variants as a technical artifact. Sequencing depth was assumed to be roughly uniform across donors in the presence/absence analyses, though that assumption may not hold. In an earlier analysis of 500 to 650 of the donors, most TCR beta V segments appeared in productive rearrangements about 90% or about 30% of the time, broadly matching IMGT annotations. In a later analysis, the rate of TCR association differed among HLA loci, with DRB1 alleles having the most associated TCRs and HLA-C alleles having the fewest. In a later analysis, 16,951 TCR beta sequences were associated with specific HLA alleles at a false discovery rate of 0.05. In the study, about 150 TCR beta chains were listed as associated with cytomegalovirus. Because some donors lacked HLA typing at each locus, the association tests relied only on the typed subset. A further reported finding was that TCR beta sequences accurately predicted the HLA-A and HLA-B alleles for most subjects in the first cohort. The authors suggested that the approach could potentially be extended to other disease states and immunological phenotypes. Some IMGT-functional V segments, including TRBV6-2 and TRBV6-3, could not be told apart with the 87-base-pair reads, so those segments were excluded. A later analysis found that most CMV-associated TCR beta chains appeared HLA-restricted, with HLA associations seemingly driven largely by CMV exposure. Immune exposure information for the cohort was limited to CMV serostatus. Compared with equally common non-associated chains, HLA-associated TCR beta chains in a later analysis were more clonally expanded and had lower generation probabilities.

Concerning this clone: The antigen this receptor binds is unknown. Base quality data are lacking; no much larger clone is found one base away.

Including cysteine and phenylalanine, the CDR3 has 14 amino acids. Only CDR3 DNA is held: 42 bases, read in frame from base 1. V loses 3 bases at its end and J loses 5 bases; junction bases beyond the gene matches: 1. Via the germline V gene (reference sequence), CDR1 is MNHEY and CDR2 SMNVEV. The cohort consisted of some 730 healthy bone marrow donors. All cohort members were sampled while nominally healthy, although unrecorded immune exposures were likely present. The donor tested CMV seropositive and was one of the 289 seropositive cohort members. Each donor provided a peripheral blood sample, and peripheral blood mononuclear cells were used for TCR beta sequencing. The Qiagen DNeasy Blood Extraction Kit was used to extract genomic DNA from the blood cell samples. Receptors were amplified or captured by the immunoSEQ multiplex PCR assay. The multiplex PCR relied on a mix of 60 forward primers for TCR Vbeta segments and 13 reverse primers for TCR Jbeta segments. A multiplex PCR assay on genomic DNA amplified the CDR3 region of rearranged TCR beta genes. The Illumina HiSeq System was used to sequence the amplified TCR beta libraries as 87-base-pair reads. Concerning the study's data processing: Across the roughly 700 repertoires, a later analysis counted about 81 million unique TCR beta chains, around 11 million of which were shared by at least two donors. A nearest-neighbor algorithm error-corrected the raw reads and collapsed the reads into unique sequences, merging closely related sequences to remove PCR and sequencing errors. Alignment of CDR3 sequences to IMGT reference sequences was used to assign V, D and J gene segments. Each retained sequence needed at least a six-nucleotide match to both a V gene segment and a J gene segment. A rearrangement was called productive if the CDR3 had no stop codons and remained in frame with V and J, and every other rearrangement was called non-productive. Following IMGT convention, CDR3 was defined as the stretch from the second conserved V-encoded cysteine up to the conserved J-encoded phenylalanine. In an earlier analysis of around 570 of the donors, sequences lacking an unambiguous match to a single V gene segment were excluded. An earlier analysis of fewer than 750 of the donors classified V segments as functional when productive rearrangements were above 56.7% and as segregating when the standard deviation between donors was above 5%. To diagnose cytomegalovirus status from the catalog of TCR beta chain sequences, a statistical classification framework was built. V and J gene assignment, in a later analysis, came from comparing TCR nucleotide sequences with IMGT/GENE-DB human TR gene sequences. Using the TCRdist pipeline, a later analysis assigned CDR3 sequences along with most-parsimonious VDJ recombination scenarios. In a later analysis, every TCR beta chain was defined by the combination of its CDR3 amino acid sequence and its V-gene family, and reads without a unique V-gene family were dropped. In a later analysis, some 600 highly shared, low-generation-probability nucleotide sequences were removed to address suspected cross-contamination and a sequencing artifact. In a later analysis, a clonal expansion index was calculated for each public chain from normalized within-repertoire ranks of inferred template counts. Generation probabilities in a later analysis came from a VDJ recombination model fitted to out-of-frame rearrangements, and those results were checked against IGoR. A later analysis scored TCR-TCR, TCR-HLA and TCR-CMV co-occurrence with hypergeometric tests, applying a repertoire-size bias correction to TCR pairs. In a later analysis, false discovery rates were estimated by permuting HLA or CMV assignments 20 times. In a later analysis, co-occurring TCRs were grouped using DBSCAN, and TCRdist sequence similarity was added for clustering within HLA-allele-positive subsets. Co-occurrence clustering excluded repertoires with fewer than 30,000 or more than 120,000 public chains, plus five with anomalous nucleotide sharing. Held by TCRdb, this immuneACCESS table contains in-frame sequences only and omits some clones. Under half of the omission traces to an unresolved V gene where checked; the cause of the rest is unknown. V and J calls and clone size are given by that table; D and trimming were obtained from the DNA. The table for this sample lists around 100,000 clones; almost 85% of them were counted only once. 5.6% of the sample lies in the top ten.

Material: PBMCs. The source is a young woman in good health and CMV-seropositive. The sequence links TRBV27 to TRBJ1-6, and 7 junction bases match TRBD1. The CDR3 protein: CASSFGQDNSPLHF. The DNA sequence is given as TGTGCCAGCAGTTTTGGACAGGATAATTCACCCCTCCACTTT.